This TCR beta chain was sequenced for a study of blood T cell repertoires in COVID-19. Across the whole study: Material from acute and convalescent COVID-19 was sourced from the United States, Italy and Spain.

Authors' methods: From reference gene primer amplification, estimates of nucleated cell counts were derived. Here immunoSEQ multiplex PCR was the method, and the copy in TCRdb shows in-frame clones only, minus some. V, J and clone size are those of that table, while D and trimming were read from the DNA. The table lists a few hundred thousand clones, around nine tenths of them singletons. The length of the CDR3 is 15 residues. V was shortened by 4 bases and J by 8 bases, with 21 bases between the two germline ends. Germline CDR1 and CDR2: SGHRS and YFSETQ. The study drew participants aged about 18 to 95 years from some 24 US areas. Clinical history as reported by participants underpinned cohort assignment.

The TCR was taken from an older woman who had recovered from COVID-19. V is TRBV5-1 and J is TRBJ1-1; D remains unclear. Input material: PBMCs or T cells enriched from blood (not recorded which). CDR3 loop: CASSPRSDWYQEAFF. CDR3 bases: TGCGCCAGCAGCCCGAGGTCGGACTGGTATCAAGAAGCTTTCTTT.